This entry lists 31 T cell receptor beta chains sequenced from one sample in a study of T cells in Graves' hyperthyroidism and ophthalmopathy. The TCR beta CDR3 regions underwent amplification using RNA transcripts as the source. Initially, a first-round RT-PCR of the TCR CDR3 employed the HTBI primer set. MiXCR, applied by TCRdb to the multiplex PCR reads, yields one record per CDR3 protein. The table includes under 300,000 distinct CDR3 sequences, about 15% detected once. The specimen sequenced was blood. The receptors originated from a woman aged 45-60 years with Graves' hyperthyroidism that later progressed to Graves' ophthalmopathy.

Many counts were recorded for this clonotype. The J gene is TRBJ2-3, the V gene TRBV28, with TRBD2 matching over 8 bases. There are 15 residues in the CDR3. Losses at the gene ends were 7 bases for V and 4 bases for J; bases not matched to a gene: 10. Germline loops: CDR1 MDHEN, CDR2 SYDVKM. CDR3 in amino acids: CASIRAGATADTQYF. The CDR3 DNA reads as TGTGCCAGCATCAGAGCGGGAGCGACAGCAGATACGCAGTATTTT.

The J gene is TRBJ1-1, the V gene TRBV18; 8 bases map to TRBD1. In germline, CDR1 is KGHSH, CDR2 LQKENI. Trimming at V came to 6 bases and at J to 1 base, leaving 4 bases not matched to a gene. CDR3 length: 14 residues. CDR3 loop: CASSGQGPNTEAFF. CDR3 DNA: TGTGCCAGCTCTGGACAGGGCCCGAACACTGAAGCTTTCTTT.

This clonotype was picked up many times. The CDR3 DNA reads as TGTGCCAGCAGTTTCACAGGTACTTCGGACACTGAAGCTTTCTTT. Its protein is CASSFTGTSDTEAFF. The rearrangement uses TRBV27 and TRBJ1-1, with D tentatively TRBD1 (5 bases). The CDR3 spans 15 residues. Germline V CDR1 and CDR2: MNHEY, SMNVEV (reference sequence). The V end was cut by 3 bases, the J end by 3 bases, with 14 bases between.

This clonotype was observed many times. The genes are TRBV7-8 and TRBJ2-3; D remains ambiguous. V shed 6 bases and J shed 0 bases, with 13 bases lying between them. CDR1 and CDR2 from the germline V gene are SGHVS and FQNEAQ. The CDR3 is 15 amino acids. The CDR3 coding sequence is TGTGCCAGCAGATCTGGCCAGGCTAGCACAGATACGCAGTATTTT. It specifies CASRSGQASTDTQYF.

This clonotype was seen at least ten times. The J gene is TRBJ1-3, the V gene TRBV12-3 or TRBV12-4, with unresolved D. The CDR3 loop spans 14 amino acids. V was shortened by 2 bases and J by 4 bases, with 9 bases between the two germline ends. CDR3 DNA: TGTGCCAGCAGTTTATCGGCGTCCGGAAACACCATATATTTT. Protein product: CASSLSASGNTIYF.

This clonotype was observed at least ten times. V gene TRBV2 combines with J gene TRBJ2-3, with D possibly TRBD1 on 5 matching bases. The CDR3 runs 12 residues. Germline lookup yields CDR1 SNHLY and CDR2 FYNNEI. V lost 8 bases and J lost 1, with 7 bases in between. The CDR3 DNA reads TGTGCCAGCTCCAGGGGCACAGATACGCAGTATTTT. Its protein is CASSRGTDTQYF.

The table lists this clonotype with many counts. CDR3 sequence: CASSKEWETQYF. CDR3 bases: TGCGCCAGCAGCAAGGAGTGGGAGACCCAGTACTTC. The chain combines TRBV5-1 with TRBJ2-5; D is uncertain. Deletions cut 4 bases from V and 5 bases from J, with 9 bases between. This CDR3 is 12 amino acids long. The germline gives CDR1 SGHRS, CDR2 YFSETQ. Filled out from reference TRBV5-1 and TRBJ2-5, the complete variable domain reads KAGVTQTPRYLIKTRGQQVTLSCSPISGHRSVSWYQQTPGQGLQFLFEYFSETQRNKGNFPGRFSGRQFSNSRSEMNVSTLELGDSALYLCASSKEWETQYFGPGTRLLVL.

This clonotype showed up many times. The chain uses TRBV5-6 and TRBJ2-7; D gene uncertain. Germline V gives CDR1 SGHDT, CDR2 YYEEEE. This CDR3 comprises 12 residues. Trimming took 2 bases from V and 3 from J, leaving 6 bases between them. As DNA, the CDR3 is TGTGCCAGCAGCTTTTTGGGCTACGAGCAGTACTTC. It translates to CASSFLGYEQYF.

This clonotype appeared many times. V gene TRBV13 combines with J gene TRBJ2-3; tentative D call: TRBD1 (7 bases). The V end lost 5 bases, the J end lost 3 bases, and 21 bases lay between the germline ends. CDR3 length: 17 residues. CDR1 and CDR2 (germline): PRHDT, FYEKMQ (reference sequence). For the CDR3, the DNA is TGTGCCAGCAGCCGAGAGGGGGCGGGGTTGTGGACAGATACGCAGTATTTT. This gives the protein CASSREGAGLWTDTQYF.

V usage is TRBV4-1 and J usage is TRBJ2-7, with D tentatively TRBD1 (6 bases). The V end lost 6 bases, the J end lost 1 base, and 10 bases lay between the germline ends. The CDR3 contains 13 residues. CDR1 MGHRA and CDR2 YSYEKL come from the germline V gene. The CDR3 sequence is CASRDRLSYEQYF. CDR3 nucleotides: TGCGCCAGCAGAGACAGGCTATCCTACGAGCAGTACTTC.

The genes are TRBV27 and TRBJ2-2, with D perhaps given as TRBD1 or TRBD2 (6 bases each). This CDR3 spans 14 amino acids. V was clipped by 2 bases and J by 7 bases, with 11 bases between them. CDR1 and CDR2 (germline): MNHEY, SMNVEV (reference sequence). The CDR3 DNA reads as TGTGCCAGCAGTTTAATTGGAGGGGGCGGGGAGCTGTTTTTT. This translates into CASSLIGGGGELFF.

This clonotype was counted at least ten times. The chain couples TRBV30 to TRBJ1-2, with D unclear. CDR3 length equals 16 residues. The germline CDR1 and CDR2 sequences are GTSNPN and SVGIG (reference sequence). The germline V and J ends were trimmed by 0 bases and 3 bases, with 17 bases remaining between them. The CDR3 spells CAWSVISRVLDYGYTF. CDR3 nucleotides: TGTGCCTGGAGTGTAATTTCCCGGGTCCTTGACTATGGCTACACCTTC. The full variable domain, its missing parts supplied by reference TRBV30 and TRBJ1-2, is SQTIHQWPATLVQPVGSPLSLECTVEGTSNPNLYWYRQAAGRGLQLLFYSVGIGQISSEVPQNLSASRPQDRQFILSSKKLLLSDSGFYLCAWSVISRVLDYGYTFGSGTRLTVV.

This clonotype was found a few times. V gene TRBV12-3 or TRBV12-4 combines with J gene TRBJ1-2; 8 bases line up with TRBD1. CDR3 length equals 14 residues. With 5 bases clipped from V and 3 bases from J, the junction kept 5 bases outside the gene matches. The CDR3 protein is CASSNRGKDYGYTF. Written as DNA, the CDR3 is TGTGCCAGCAGTAACAGGGGGAAGGACTATGGCTACACCTTC.

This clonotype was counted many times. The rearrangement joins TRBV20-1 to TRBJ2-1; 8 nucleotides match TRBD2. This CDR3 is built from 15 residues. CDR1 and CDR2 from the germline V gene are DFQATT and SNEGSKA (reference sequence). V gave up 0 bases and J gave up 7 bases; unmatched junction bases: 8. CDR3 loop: CSARDSGLGSNEQFF. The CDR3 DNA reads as TGCAGTGCTAGAGATTCGGGACTAGGGTCGAATGAGCAGTTCTTC.

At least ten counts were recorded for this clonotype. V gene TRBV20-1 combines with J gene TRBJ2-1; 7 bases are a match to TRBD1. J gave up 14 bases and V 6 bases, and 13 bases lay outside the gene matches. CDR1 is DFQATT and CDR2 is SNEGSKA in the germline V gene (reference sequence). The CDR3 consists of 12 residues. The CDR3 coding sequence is TGCAGTGCCTCCGGACAGGCGACCTCTAAGTTCTTC. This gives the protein CSASGQATSKFF.

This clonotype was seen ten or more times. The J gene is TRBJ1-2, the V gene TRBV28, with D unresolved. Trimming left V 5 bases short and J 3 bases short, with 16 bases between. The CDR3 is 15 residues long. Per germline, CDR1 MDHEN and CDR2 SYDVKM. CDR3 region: CASSPGVGVDYGYTF. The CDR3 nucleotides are TGTGCCAGCAGTCCCGGGGTCGGGGTGGACTATGGCTACACCTTC.

This chain's CDR3 is CASSQASGGRAEAFF. The DNA of the CDR3 is TGTGCCAGCAGCCAAGCTAGCGGGGGCCGGGCTGAAGCTTTCTTT. The chain has TRBV3-1 and TRBJ1-1, with D possibly being TRBD1 (6 bases). The germline V gene has CDR1 LGHDT and CDR2 YNNKEL (reference sequence). Deletions cut 1 base from V and 6 bases from J, with 15 bases between. The CDR3 has 15 amino acids.

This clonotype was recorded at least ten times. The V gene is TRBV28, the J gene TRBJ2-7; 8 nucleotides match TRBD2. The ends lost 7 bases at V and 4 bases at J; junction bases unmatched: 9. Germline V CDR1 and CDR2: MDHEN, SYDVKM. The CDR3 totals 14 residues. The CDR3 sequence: CASTNNGGGYEQYF. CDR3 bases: TGTGCCAGCACCAACAACGGGGGGGGGTACGAGCAGTACTTC. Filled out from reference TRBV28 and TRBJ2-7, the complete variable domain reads DVKVTQSSRYLVKRTGEKVFLECVQDMDHENMFWYRQDPGLGLRLIYFSYDVKMKEKGDIPEGYSVSREKKERFSLILESASTNQTSMYLCASTNNGGGYEQYFGPGTRLTVT.

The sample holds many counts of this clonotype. In DNA, the CDR3 is TGTGCCAGCAGTTCCTCCCAGGCCCTTAAGACCCAGTACTTC. This encodes CASSSSQALKTQYF. The V and J genes are TRBV6-1 and TRBJ2-5, with D uncertain. V shed 5 bases and J shed 6 bases, with 16 bases lying between them. Per germline, CDR1 MNHNS and CDR2 SASEGT. The CDR3 has 14 amino acids.

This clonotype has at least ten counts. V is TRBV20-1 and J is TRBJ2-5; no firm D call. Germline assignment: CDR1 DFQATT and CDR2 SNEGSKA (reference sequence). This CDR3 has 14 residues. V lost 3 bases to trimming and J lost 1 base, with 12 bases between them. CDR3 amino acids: CSARELRTQETQYF. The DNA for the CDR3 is TGCAGTGCTAGGGAACTCAGAACCCAAGAGACCCAGTACTTC.

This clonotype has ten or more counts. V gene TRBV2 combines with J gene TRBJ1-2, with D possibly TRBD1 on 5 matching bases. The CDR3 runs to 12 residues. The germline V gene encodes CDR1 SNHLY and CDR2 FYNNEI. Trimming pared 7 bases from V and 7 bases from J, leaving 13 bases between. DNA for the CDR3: TGTGCCAGCAAACAGGAAGTTAGTGGCTACACCTTC. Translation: CASKQEVSGYTF.

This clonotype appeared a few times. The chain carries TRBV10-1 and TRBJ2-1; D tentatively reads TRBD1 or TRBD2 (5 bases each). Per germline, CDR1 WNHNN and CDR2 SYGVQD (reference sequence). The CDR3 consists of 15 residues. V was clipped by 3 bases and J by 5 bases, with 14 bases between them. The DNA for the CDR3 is TGCGCCAGCAGTGACTTGAGGGACCGCCACAATGAGCAGTTCTTC. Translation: CASSDLRDRHNEQFF.

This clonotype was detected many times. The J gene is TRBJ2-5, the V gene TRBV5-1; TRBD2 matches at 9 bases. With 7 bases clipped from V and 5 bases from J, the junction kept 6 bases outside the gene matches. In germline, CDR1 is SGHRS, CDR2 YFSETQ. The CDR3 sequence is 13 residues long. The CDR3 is CASGIAGDETQYF. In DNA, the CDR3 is TGCGCCAGCGGAATAGCGGGAGACGAGACCCAGTACTTC.

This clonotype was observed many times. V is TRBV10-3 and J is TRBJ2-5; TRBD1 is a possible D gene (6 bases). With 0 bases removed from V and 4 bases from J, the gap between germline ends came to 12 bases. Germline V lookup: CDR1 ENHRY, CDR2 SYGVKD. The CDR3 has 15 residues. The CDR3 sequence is CAISESGRGGETQYF. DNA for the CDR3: TGTGCCATCAGTGAGTCGGGCAGGGGTGGAGAGACCCAGTACTTC.

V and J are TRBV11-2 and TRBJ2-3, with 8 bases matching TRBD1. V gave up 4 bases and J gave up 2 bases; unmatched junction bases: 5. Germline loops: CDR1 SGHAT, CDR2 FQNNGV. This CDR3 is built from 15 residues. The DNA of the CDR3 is TGTGCCAGCAGCTCACGGGACAGGAACACAGATACGCAGTATTTT. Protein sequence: CASSSRDRNTDTQYF.

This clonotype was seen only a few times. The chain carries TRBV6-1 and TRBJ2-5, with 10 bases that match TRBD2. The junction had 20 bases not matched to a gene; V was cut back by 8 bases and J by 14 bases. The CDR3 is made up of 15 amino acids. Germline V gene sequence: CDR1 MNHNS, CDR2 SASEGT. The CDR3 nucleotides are TGTGCCAGCCTCACCCGCGGCCAGCGGGAGGGTCTCGGTTACTTC. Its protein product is CASLTRGQREGLGYF.

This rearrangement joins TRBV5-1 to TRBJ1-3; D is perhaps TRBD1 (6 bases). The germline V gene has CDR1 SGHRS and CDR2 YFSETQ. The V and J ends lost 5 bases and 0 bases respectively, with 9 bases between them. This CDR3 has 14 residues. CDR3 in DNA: TGCGCCAGCAGACAACAGGGCTCTGGAAACACCATATATTTT. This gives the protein CASRQQGSGNTIYF. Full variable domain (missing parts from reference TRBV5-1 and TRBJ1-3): KAGVTQTPRYLIKTRGQQVTLSCSPISGHRSVSWYQQTPGQGLQFLFEYFSETQRNKGNFPGRFSGRQFSNSRSEMNVSTLELGDSALYLCASRQQGSGNTIYFGEGSWLTVV.

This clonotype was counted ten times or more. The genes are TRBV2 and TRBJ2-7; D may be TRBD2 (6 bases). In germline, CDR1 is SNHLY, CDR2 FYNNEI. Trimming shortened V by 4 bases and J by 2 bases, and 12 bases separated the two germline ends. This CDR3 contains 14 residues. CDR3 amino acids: CASSANGSPYEQYF. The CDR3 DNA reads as TGTGCCAGCAGTGCAAACGGGAGTCCCTACGAGCAGTACTTC.

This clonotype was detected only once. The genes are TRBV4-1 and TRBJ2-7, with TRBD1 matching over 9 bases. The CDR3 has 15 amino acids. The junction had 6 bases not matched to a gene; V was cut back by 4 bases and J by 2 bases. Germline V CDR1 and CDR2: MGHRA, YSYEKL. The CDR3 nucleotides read TGCGCCAGCAGCCTAGAGGACAGGGGCCCCTACGAGCAGTACTTC. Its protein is CASSLEDRGPYEQYF.

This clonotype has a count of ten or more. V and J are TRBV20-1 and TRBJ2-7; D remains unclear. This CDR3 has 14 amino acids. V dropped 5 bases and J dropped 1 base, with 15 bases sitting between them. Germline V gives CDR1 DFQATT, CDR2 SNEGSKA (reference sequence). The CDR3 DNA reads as TGCAGTGCTCCCCCGACCACGTCTTCCTACGAGCAGTACTTC. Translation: CSAPPTTSSYEQYF.

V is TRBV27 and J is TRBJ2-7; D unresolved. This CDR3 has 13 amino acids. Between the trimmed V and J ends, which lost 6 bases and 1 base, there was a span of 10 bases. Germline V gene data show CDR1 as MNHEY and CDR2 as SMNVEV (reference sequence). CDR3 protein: CASRRYGSYEQYF. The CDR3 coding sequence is TGTGCCAGCAGACGGTACGGGTCCTACGAGCAGTACTTC.